One and the same sample provided the 10 T cell receptor beta chains below, sequenced in a study of CD8 T cells in ankylosing spondylitis. Using its own MiXCR run on the 5' RACE reads, TCRdb lists one record per CDR3 protein. This table has hundreds of thousands of distinct CDR3 sequences, 20% to 30% appearing once. The specimen was blood, either unsorted or a sorted T cell fraction (not recorded which). All receptors derive from a male donor with ankylosing spondylitis or in good health (not recorded which).

Regarding this clonotype: This may be a read error: a much more frequent sequence differs by one nucleotide. Here the CDR3 omits its conserved ending phenylalanine or tryptophan, so a read error is the likely source. This rearrangement joins TRBV6-1 to TRBJ2-7; TRBD1 matches at 7 bases. The germline gives CDR1 MNHNS, CDR2 SASEGT. Germline trimming cut 8 bases from V and 2 bases from J; bases unmatched to any gene: 6. CDR3 size: 13 residues. CDR3: CASRQGQTYEQYY. The CDR3 DNA sequence: TGTGCCAGCCGACAGGGACAGACCTACGAGCAGTACTAC.

In the case of this clonotype: The junction shows a germline mismatch at one end, possibly a read error. The rearrangement joins TRBV20-1 to TRBJ2-1; D perhaps matches TRBD2 (6 bases). Germline lookup yields CDR1 DFQATT and CDR2 SNEGSKA (reference sequence). There are 15 residues in the CDR3. Here the CDR3 reads CSANRDLGQRNEQFF. Written as DNA, the CDR3 is TGCAGCGCTAACCGGGACTTAGGACAAAGGAATGAGCAGTTCTTC.

This clonotype was observed many times. The chain employs TRBV14 and TRBJ2-1; no firm D call. V lost 4 bases and J lost 4, with 8 bases in between. Germline V gene sequence: CDR1 SGHDN, CDR2 FVKESK. The CDR3 length is 13 residues. The CDR3 nucleotides are TGTGCCAGCAGCCCAGACTTATACAATGAGCAGTTCTTC. Protein product: CASSPDLYNEQFF.

As concerns this clonotype: The germline gene is not matched at one end of the junction; a read error may be the cause. This chain connects TRBV12-3 or TRBV12-4 to TRBJ2-2; no definite D call. The CDR3 loop spans 16 amino acids. CDR3 coding DNA: TGTGCCTGCAGTCCGATGGGCGCCGTGAACACCGGGGAGCTGTTTTTT. Protein product: CACSPMGAVNTGELFF.

CDR3 sequence reads: CASSLGRGGSIVDTQYF. CDR3 in DNA: TGTGCCAGCAGTTTAGGAAGGGGCGGGAGCATTGTGGATACGCAGTATTTT. This chain connects TRBV12-3 or TRBV12-4 to TRBJ2-3, with 7 bases lining up with TRBD2. With 1 base clipped from V and 6 bases from J, the junction kept 13 bases outside the gene matches. This CDR3 has 17 amino acids.

This clonotype was counted ten times or more. The chain uses TRBV24-1 and TRBJ2-1; 7 bases are shared with TRBD1. Germline lookup yields CDR1 KGHDR and CDR2 SFDVKD. Trimming took 3 bases from V and 6 from J; bases not matched to a gene: 10. This CDR3 is built from 16 residues. As DNA, the CDR3 is TGTGCCACCAGTGATCCCGGGACAGAGCTAAGCAATGAGCAGTTCTTC. Translating it yields CATSDPGTELSNEQFF.

This clonotype was seen repeatedly, ten times or more. The V call is TRBV7-3, the J call TRBJ2-3; D unclear. The V end was cut by 4 bases, the J end by 0 bases, with 5 bases between. CDR1 and CDR2 from the germline V gene are SGHTA and FQGTGA. The CDR3 sequence is 13 residues long. The DNA of the CDR3 is TGTGCCAGCAGCTACAGTAGCACAGATACGCAGTATTTT. This gives the protein CASSYSSTDTQYF.

This clonotype was seen at least ten times. The chain joins TRBV12-3 or TRBV12-4 to TRBJ2-7, with D unclear. The V and J ends lost 3 bases and 2 bases respectively, with 11 bases between them. This CDR3 comprises 14 residues. In DNA, the CDR3 is TGTGCCAGCAGTTTTGGTCAAGCTACCTACGAGCAGTACTTC. Translating gives CASSFGQATYEQYF.

The rearrangement uses TRBV25-1 and TRBJ2-5; TRBD2 matches 10 bases. Trimming at V came to 4 bases and at J to 4 bases, leaving 3 bases not matched to a gene. The CDR3 sequence is 14 residues long. The germline V gene encodes CDR1 MGHDK and CDR2 SYGVNS. CDR3 sequence reads: CASSGGLAAETQYF. DNA for the CDR3: TGTGCCAGCAGTGGCGGACTAGCGGCAGAGACCCAGTACTTC.

This clonotype was counted ten times or more. V gene TRBV29-1 combines with J gene TRBJ1-1, with D possibly matching TRBD1 (5 bases). V was clipped by 8 bases and J by 5 bases, with 24 bases between them. This CDR3 region has 15 residues. CDR1 is SQVTM and CDR2 is ANQGSEA in the germline V gene. CDR3 bases: TGCAGCTTCCCTGCTCGGGGGGGTCGGTCTACTGAAGCTTTCTTT. This gives the protein CSFPARGGRSTEAFF.